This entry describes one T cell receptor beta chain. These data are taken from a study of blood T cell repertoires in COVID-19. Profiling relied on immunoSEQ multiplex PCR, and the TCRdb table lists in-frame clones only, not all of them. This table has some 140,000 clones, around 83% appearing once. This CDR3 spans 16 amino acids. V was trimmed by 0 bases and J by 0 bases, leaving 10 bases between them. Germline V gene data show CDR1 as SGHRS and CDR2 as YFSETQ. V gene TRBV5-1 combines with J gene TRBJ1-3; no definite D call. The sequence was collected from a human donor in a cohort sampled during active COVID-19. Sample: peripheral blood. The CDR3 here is CASSLAGVSSGNTIYF. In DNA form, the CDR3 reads TGCGCCAGCAGCTTGGCCGGGGTTTCCTCTGGAAACACCATATATTTT.